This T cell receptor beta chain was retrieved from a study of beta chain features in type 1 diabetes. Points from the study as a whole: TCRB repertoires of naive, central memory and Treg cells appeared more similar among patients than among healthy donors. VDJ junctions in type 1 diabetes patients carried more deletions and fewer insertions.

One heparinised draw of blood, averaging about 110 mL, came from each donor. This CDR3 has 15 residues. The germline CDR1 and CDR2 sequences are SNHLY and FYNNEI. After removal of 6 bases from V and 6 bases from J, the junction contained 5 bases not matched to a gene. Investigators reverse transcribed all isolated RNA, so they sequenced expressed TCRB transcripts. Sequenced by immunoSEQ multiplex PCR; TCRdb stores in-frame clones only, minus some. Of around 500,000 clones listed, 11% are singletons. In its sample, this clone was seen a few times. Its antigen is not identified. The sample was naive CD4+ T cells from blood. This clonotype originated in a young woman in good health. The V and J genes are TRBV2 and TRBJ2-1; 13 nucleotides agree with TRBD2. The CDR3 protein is CASRRTSGSGNEQFF. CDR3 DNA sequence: TGTGCCAGCAGACGGACTAGCGGGAGCGGCAATGAGCAGTTCTTC.